Below, 26 T cell receptor beta chains from the same sample are listed, as sequenced in a study of response to subunit inactivated influenza vaccine. TCRdb redid the calling of the RT-PCR reads with MiXCR, one entry per CDR3 protein. The sample carries roughly 170,000 distinct CDR3 sequences, approximately 8.7% recorded once. The input for sequencing was non-naive T cells sorted from PBMCs, taken on the day of vaccination. Receptor source: a man over 45 who received an inactivated influenza vaccine.

This chain connects TRBV20-1 to TRBJ2-7; possible D gene TRBD1, 6 bases. The germline V and J ends were trimmed by 6 bases and 2 bases, with 14 bases remaining between them. The CDR3 extends over 13 amino acids. CDR1 is DFQATT and CDR2 is SNEGSKA in the germline V gene (reference sequence). The CDR3 reads CSADYSGAYEQYF. CDR3 in DNA: TGCAGTGCCGATTATTCAGGGGCCTACGAGCAGTACTTC.

The chain joins TRBV12-3 or TRBV12-4 to TRBJ2-2; 11 bases match TRBD1. The CDR3 is 15 residues long. After removal of 5 bases from V and 6 bases from J, the junction contained 5 bases not matched to a gene. The CDR3 loop reads CASSGQGAMAGELFF. The CDR3 DNA is TGTGCCAGCAGTGGACAGGGGGCTATGGCCGGGGAGCTGTTTTTT.

This clonotype was recorded at least ten times. The V gene is TRBV19, the J gene TRBJ2-2; D uncertain. Germline assignment: CDR1 LNHDA and CDR2 SQIVND (reference sequence). The V end was cut by 2 bases, the J end by 0 bases, with 1 base between. CDR3 size: 13 residues. The CDR3 bases are TGTGCCAGTAGTATAACGAACACCGGGGAGCTGTTTTTT. Translated, it gives CASSITNTGELFF.

There are a few counts of this clonotype. V and J are TRBV7-2 and TRBJ1-1, with D unresolved. Trimming cost V 5 bases and J 0 bases, with 13 bases left between them. Germline-derived CDR1 and CDR2 are SGHTA and FQGNSA. This CDR3 comprises 15 residues. This chain's CDR3 is CASSTRLGVNTEAFF. The CDR3 DNA reads as TGTGCCAGCAGCACACGCCTGGGAGTGAACACTGAAGCTTTCTTT. Full variable domain (outside the CDR3, taken from reference TRBV7-2 and TRBJ1-1): GAGVSQSPSNKVTEKGKDVELRCDPISGHTALYWYRQSLGQGLEFLIYFQGNSAPDKSGLPSDRFSAERTGGSVSTLTIQRTQQEDSAVYLCASSTRLGVNTEAFFGQGTRLTVV.

The gene calls are TRBV30 and TRBJ2-7; 10 bases line up with TRBD1. V trimming: 3 bases; J trimming: 3 bases; junction bases outside the gene matches: 2. Germline CDR1 reads GTSNPN; CDR2 reads SVGIG (reference sequence). The CDR3 is made up of 13 amino acids. Here the CDR3 DNA reads TGTGCCTGGAGGGGACAGGGGCTCTACGAGCAGTACTTC. Protein: CAWRGQGLYEQYF.

This clonotype has ten or more counts. This chain uses TRBV7-9 with TRBJ2-1; TRBD1 might be the D (5 bases). The germline V and J ends were trimmed by 0 bases and 3 bases, with 9 bases remaining between them. The CDR3 totals 15 residues. Germline CDR1 is SEHNR and CDR2 is FQNEAQ (reference sequence). As DNA, the CDR3 is TGTGCCAGCAGCTTAGCGGTCAGGGTCTACAATGAGCAGTTCTTC. Translated: CASSLAVRVYNEQFF.

Concerning this clonotype itself: Relative to the germline gene, one junction end is altered; a read error may explain this. The chain has TRBV29-1 and TRBJ2-5; D perhaps matches TRBD2 (6 bases). Germline assignment: CDR1 SQVTM and CDR2 ANQGSEA. The CDR3 has 17 residues. Here the CDR3 reads CSVDELAGALKQETQCF. CDR3 DNA sequence: TGCAGCGTTGATGAACTAGCTGGGGCGTTAAAACAAGAGACCCAGTGCTTC.

The chain has TRBV6-1 and TRBJ2-1; D is unclear. Trimming took off 5 bases at V and 3 bases at J, with 14 bases between the two ends. Germline V lookup: CDR1 MNHNS, CDR2 SASEGT. There are 15 residues in the CDR3. The CDR3 DNA follows: TGTGCCAGCAGTCCCCCAGAGACTCACTACAATGAGCAGTTCTTC. Protein product: CASSPPETHYNEQFF.

This clonotype has at least ten counts. This sequence joins TRBV7-9 and TRBJ2-1; possibly TRBD2 for D (6 bases). CDR1 and CDR2 (germline): SEHNR, FQNEAQ (reference sequence). The CDR3 spans 15 residues. V shed 2 bases and J shed 4 bases, with 12 bases lying between them. The CDR3 loop reads CASSLLTSSYNEQFF. The CDR3 region has the DNA TGTGCCAGCAGCTTATTGACTAGTTCTTACAATGAGCAGTTCTTC.

The chain couples TRBV20-1 to TRBJ1-5, with 7 bases matching TRBD1. The germline V gene encodes CDR1 DFQATT and CDR2 SNEGSKA (reference sequence). V lost 4 bases to trimming and J lost 9 bases; unmatched junction nucleotides: 12. The CDR3 has 14 residues. This chain's CDR3 is CSAKGASLFSPQHF. The CDR3 bases are TGCAGTGCTAAGGGGGCGTCCCTTTTCTCGCCCCAGCATTTT.

V is TRBV11-1 and J is TRBJ1-2; D is uncertain. The V gene's germline CDR1 is SGHAT and CDR2 FQDESV (reference sequence). The CDR3 sequence is 18 residues long. The V and J ends lost 1 base and 4 bases respectively, with 22 bases between them. The CDR3 is CASSLGRDAAPLLYGYTF. DNA for the CDR3: TGTGCCAGCAGCTTAGGGCGAGATGCGGCCCCGCTCCTCTATGGCTACACCTTC.

This chain links TRBV6-2 or TRBV6-3 with TRBJ2-7, with D possibly matching TRBD2 (5 bases). The germline gives CDR1 MNHEY, CDR2 SVGEGT. The V gene lost 6 bases and the J gene lost 0 bases, with 18 bases spanning the gap. This CDR3 contains 16 residues. CDR3 nucleotide sequence: TGTGCCAGCAGCGGACTCGGGCTGGTTAACTCCTACGAGCAGTACTTC. Protein product: CASSGLGLVNSYEQYF.

This clonotype has at least ten counts. The rearrangement links TRBV19 to TRBJ2-1, with TRBD1 as a possible D gene (6 bases). With 4 bases removed from V and 0 bases from J, the gap between germline ends came to 13 bases. Germline V gene data show CDR1 as LNHDA and CDR2 as SQIVND (reference sequence). The CDR3 contains 16 residues. The CDR3 here is CASSTEGQSSYNEQFF. Here the CDR3 DNA reads TGTGCCAGTAGTACAGAAGGACAGAGCTCCTACAATGAGCAGTTCTTC. Full variable domain (remainder filled in from reference TRBV19 and TRBJ2-1): DGGITQSPKYLFRKEGQNVTLSCEQNLNHDAMYWYRQDPGQGLRLIYYSQIVNDFQKGDIAEGYSVSREKKESFPLTVTSAQKNPTAFYLCASSTEGQSSYNEQFFGPGTRLTVL.

This clonotype was observed at least ten times. J is TRBJ2-2 and V is TRBV7-2, with D possibly TRBD1 on 5 matching bases. Deletions cut 1 base from V and 4 bases from J, with 13 bases between. This CDR3 has 16 residues. Per the germline V gene, CDR1 is SGHTA and CDR2 is FQGNSA. The CDR3 loop reads CASSLEGFLGTGELFF. In DNA form, the CDR3 reads TGTGCCAGCAGCTTAGAGGGGTTCCTGGGCACCGGGGAGCTGTTTTTT.

The chain employs TRBV12-3 or TRBV12-4 and TRBJ2-2; D not resolved. The V end was cut by 0 bases, the J end by 11 bases, with 7 bases between. This CDR3 contains 12 residues. CDR3 amino acids: CASSLAGPELFF. The CDR3 DNA follows: TGTGCCAGCAGTTTAGCCGGACCAGAGCTGTTTTTT.

This clonotype has only a few counts. The V call is TRBV5-6, the J call TRBJ2-7; D is ambiguous. The CDR3 loop spans 14 amino acids. Germline assignment: CDR1 SGHDT and CDR2 YYEEEE. Trimming removed 2 bases from V and 4 bases from J, with 13 bases in between. The CDR3, as DNA: TGTGCCAGCAGCTTAGTGCAGGTCGGGTACGAGCAGTACTTC. Amino acid sequence: CASSLVQVGYEQYF.

This clonotype was found many times. The gene calls are TRBV24-1 and TRBJ2-1, with 12 bases aligning to TRBD1. Trimming cost V 5 bases and J 5 bases; bases outside gene matches: 12. CDR3 length: 18 residues. Germline CDR1 reads KGHDR; CDR2 reads SFDVKD. The CDR3 DNA follows: TGTGCCACCAGTGGGGACAGGGGGCTGGCAGGGGTAAACAATGAGCAGTTCTTC. It translates to CATSGDRGLAGVNNEQFF.

V and J are TRBV9 and TRBJ2-3; 8 nucleotides align to TRBD2. This CDR3 comprises 16 residues. The V segment lost 0 bases and the J segment 1 base; nucleotides outside the gene matches: 4. Germline loops: CDR1 SGDLS, CDR2 YYNGEE. CDR3 sequence (DNA): TGTGCCAGCAGCGTAGCTACAGCGGGAGGCACAGATACGCAGTATTTT. It yields the protein CASSVATAGGTDTQYF.

There are a few counts of this clonotype. The rearrangement links TRBV4-2 to TRBJ2-1, with 9 bases lining up with TRBD2. Germline V gene data show CDR1 as LGHNA and CDR2 as YNFKEQ. The V segment lost 0 bases and the J segment 0 bases; nucleotides outside the gene matches: 12. The CDR3 is 20 amino acids. The CDR3 nucleotides are TGTGCCAGCAGCCAAGAATGGAGACTAGCGGAACCCAGCTCCTACAATGAGCAGTTCTTC. It yields the protein CASSQEWRLAEPSSYNEQFF.

There are a few counts of this clonotype. The chain is built from TRBV20-1 and TRBJ2-7; maybe TRBD2 (6 bases). This CDR3 comprises 13 residues. Germline loops: CDR1 DFQATT, CDR2 SNEGSKA (reference sequence). The V end was cut by 2 bases, the J end by 6 bases, with 14 bases between. CDR3 DNA sequence: TGCAGTGCTAGACGGGACTCTCCCCTCGAGCAGTACTTC. This codes for CSARRDSPLEQYF.

The chain combines TRBV30 with TRBJ1-5; perhaps TRBD1 as D (6 bases). Germline V CDR1 and CDR2: GTSNPN, SVGIG (reference sequence). The V gene lost 2 bases and the J gene lost 7 bases, with 15 bases spanning the gap. The CDR3 length is 14 residues. The CDR3 DNA reads TGTGCCTGGAGTCCTCGAGGGGGTAGGCAGCCCCAGCATTTT. Protein product: CAWSPRGGRQPQHF.

The table lists this clonotype with many counts. This chain links TRBV4-2 with TRBJ2-3; TRBD1 or TRBD2 may be the D gene (5 bases each). CDR1 and CDR2 (germline): LGHNA, YNFKEQ. Trimming shortened V by 0 bases and J by 4 bases, and 11 bases separated the two germline ends. CDR3 length equals 15 residues. The DNA for the CDR3 is TGTGCCAGCAGCCAAGATGGGGACGCATCAGATACGCAGTATTTT. It codes for CASSQDGDASDTQYF.

In its sample, this clonotype was seen many times. This rearrangement joins TRBV12-3 or TRBV12-4 to TRBJ2-3; 9 nucleotides match TRBD2. CDR3 size: 16 residues. The V gene end was trimmed by 1 base and the J gene end by 7 bases; junction bases not matched to a gene: 9. CDR3 loop: CASSLGSGGAGNTQYF. As DNA, the CDR3 is TGTGCCAGCAGTTTAGGTAGCGGGGGCGCCGGGAATACGCAGTATTTT.

This clonotype was detected many times. V and J are TRBV20-1 and TRBJ1-4; no definite D call. V was pared by 3 bases and J by 0 bases, with 5 bases between. Germline V gives CDR1 DFQATT, CDR2 SNEGSKA (reference sequence). The CDR3 spans 13 residues. The CDR3 DNA follows: TGCAGTGCTAGTAGCGCAACTAATGAAAAACTGTTTTTT. As protein: CSASSATNEKLFF.

This clonotype was counted between two and nine times. The rearrangement uses TRBV20-1 and TRBJ2-1, with 9 nucleotides matching TRBD1. V trimming: 6 bases; J trimming: 7 bases; junction bases outside the gene matches: 10. The CDR3 is 14 amino acids. Germline V gives CDR1 DFQATT, CDR2 SNEGSKA (reference sequence). CDR3 in amino acids: CSASGTGMRNEQFF. In DNA, the CDR3 is TGCAGTGCGAGCGGGACAGGGATGAGAAATGAGCAGTTCTTC.

This clonotype was detected ten times or more. This chain connects TRBV12-3 or TRBV12-4 to TRBJ2-3, with D possibly being TRBD1 (6 bases). This CDR3 spans 14 amino acids. The V and J ends lost 5 bases and 0 bases respectively, with 9 bases between them. The CDR3 loop reads CASSMGASTDTQYF. In DNA, the CDR3 is TGTGCCAGCAGTATGGGGGCTAGCACAGATACGCAGTATTTT.